This T cell receptor beta chain originates from a study of CD8 T cells in Susac syndrome. Germline V gene sequence: CDR1 LNHDA, CDR2 SQIVND (reference sequence). V was trimmed by 3 bases and J by 5 bases, leaving 11 bases between them. The CDR3 consists of 13 residues. Random hexamers served to reverse transcribe about 0.45 to 1 ug RNA. The TCR beta CDR3 was amplified by immunoSEQ multiplex PCR across 54 Vbeta, 13 Jbeta. TCRdb analysed the immunoSEQ multiplex PCR reads with MiXCR anew, one entry per CDR3 protein. The table records about 120,000 distinct CDR3 sequences, about 93% of them present only once. It was healthy donors who served as the controls, matched for age and sex.

This sequence originates from a human donor in good health. V gene TRBV19 combines with J gene TRBJ2-7; D is uncertain. Sequencing used CD4+ T cells from PBMCs. This CDR3 reads CASSMSAGHEQYF. In DNA form, the CDR3 reads TGTGCCAGTAGTATGTCTGCTGGGCACGAGCAGTACTTC.